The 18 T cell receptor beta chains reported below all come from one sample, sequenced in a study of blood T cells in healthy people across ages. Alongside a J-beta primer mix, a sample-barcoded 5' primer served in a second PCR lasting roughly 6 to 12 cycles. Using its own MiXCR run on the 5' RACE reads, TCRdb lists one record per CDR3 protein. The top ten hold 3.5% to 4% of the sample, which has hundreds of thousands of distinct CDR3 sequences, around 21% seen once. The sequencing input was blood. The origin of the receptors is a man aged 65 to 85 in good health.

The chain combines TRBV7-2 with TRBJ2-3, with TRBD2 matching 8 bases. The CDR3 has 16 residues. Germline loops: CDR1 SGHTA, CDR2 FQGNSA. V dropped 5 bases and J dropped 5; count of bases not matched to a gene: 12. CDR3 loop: CASSPPTAGVQDTQYF. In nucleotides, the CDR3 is TGTGCCAGCAGCCCCCCCACAGCGGGGGTCCAAGATACGCAGTATTTT.

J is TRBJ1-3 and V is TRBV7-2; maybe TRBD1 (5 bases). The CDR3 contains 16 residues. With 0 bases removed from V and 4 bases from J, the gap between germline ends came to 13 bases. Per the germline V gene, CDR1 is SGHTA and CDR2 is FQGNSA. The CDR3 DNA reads TGTGCCAGCAGCTTAGCGCCTCAGGGAAAGGGAAACACCATATATTTT. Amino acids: CASSLAPQGKGNTIYF.

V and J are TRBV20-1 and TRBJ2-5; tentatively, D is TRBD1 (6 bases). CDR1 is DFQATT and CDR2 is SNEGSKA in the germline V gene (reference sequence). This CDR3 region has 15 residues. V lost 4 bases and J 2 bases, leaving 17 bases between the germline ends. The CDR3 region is CSAISMDSPQETQYF. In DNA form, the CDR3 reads TGCAGTGCTATATCCATGGACAGTCCTCAAGAGACCCAGTACTTC.

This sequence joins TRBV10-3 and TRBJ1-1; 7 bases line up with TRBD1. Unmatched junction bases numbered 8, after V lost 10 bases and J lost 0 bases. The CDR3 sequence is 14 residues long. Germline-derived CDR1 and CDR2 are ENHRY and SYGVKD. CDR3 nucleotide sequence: TGTGCCACTCGTACCGGGACAGTGAACACTGAAGCTTTCTTT. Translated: CATRTGTVNTEAFF.

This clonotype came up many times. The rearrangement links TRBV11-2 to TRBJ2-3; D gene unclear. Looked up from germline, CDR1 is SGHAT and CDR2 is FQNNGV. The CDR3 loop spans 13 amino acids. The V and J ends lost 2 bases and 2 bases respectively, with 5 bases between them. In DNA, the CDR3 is TGTGCCAGCAGCTTAACCACCACAGATACGCAGTATTTT. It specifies CASSLTTTDTQYF.

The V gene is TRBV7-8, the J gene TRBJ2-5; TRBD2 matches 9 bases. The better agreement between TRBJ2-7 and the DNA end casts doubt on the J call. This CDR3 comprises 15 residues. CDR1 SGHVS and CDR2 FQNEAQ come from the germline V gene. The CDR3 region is CASSLVGGGVYEQYF. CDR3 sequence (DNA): TGTGCCAGCAGCTTGGTAGGCGGGGGGGTTTACGAGCAGTACTTC.

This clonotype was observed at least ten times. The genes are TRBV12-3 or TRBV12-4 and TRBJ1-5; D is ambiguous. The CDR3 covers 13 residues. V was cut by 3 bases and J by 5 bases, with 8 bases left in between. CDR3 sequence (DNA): TGTGCCAGCAGTTTTCGGGGAGATCAGCCCCAGCATTTT. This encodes CASSFRGDQPQHF.

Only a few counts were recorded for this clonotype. In DNA form, the CDR3 reads TGTGCCAGCAGTGAAAATGGTTCCGGGCGGCAGACCCAGTACTTC. It codes for CASSENGSGRQTQYF. The rearrangement links TRBV2 to TRBJ2-5; no clear D. The CDR3 totals 15 residues. Germline-derived CDR1 and CDR2 are SNHLY and FYNNEI. Trimming cost V 2 bases and J 6 bases, with 16 bases left between them.

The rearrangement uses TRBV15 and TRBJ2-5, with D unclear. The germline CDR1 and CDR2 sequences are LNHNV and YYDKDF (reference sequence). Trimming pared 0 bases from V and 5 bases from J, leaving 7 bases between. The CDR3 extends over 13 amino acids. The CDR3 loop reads CATSREERETQYF. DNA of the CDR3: TGTGCCACCAGCAGAGAGGAGAGGGAGACCCAGTACTTC.

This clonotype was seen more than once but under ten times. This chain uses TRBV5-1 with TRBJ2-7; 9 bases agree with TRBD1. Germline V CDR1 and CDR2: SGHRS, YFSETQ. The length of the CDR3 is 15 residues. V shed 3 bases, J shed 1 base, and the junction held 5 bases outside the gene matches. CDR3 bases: TGCGCCAGCAGCTACGACGGGACAGGGTCCTACGAGCAGTACTTC. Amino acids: CASSYDGTGSYEQYF.

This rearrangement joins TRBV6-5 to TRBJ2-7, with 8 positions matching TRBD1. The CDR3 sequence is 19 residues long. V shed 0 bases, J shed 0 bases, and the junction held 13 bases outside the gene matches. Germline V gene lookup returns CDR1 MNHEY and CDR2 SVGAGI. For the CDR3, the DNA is TGTGCCAGCAGTTACTCGAGTAAGGGGACAGGAGCCTTCTCCTACGAGCAGTACTTC. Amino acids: CASSYSSKGTGAFSYEQYF.

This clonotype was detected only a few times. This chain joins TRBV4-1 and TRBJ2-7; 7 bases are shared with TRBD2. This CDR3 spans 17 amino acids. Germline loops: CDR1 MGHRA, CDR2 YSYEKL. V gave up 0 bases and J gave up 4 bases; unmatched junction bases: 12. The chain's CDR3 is CASSQDWEGYRKYEQYF. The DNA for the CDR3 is TGCGCCAGCAGCCAAGATTGGGAGGGGTACAGGAAGTACGAGCAGTACTTC.

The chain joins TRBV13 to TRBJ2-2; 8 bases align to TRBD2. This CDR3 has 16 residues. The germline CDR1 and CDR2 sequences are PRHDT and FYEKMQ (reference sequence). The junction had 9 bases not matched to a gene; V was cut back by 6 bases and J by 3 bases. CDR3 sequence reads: CASRWRGLADTGELFF. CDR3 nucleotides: TGTGCCAGCAGATGGAGAGGACTAGCCGACACCGGGGAGCTGTTTTTT.

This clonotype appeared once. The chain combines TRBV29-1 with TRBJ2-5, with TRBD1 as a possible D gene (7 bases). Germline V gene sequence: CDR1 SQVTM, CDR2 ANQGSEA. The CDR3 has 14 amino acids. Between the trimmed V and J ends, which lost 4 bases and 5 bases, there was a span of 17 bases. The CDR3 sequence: CSVGSTGRLETQYF. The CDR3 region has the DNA TGCAGCGTTGGTTCGACAGGGAGGTTGGAGACCCAGTACTTC.

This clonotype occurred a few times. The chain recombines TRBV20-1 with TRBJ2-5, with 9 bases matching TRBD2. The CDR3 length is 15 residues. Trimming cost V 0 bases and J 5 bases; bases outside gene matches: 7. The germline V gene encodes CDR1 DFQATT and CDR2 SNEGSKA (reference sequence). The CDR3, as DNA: TGCAGTGCTAGAGACGACCTTAGCGGGGGTGAGACCCAGTACTTC. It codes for CSARDDLSGGETQYF.

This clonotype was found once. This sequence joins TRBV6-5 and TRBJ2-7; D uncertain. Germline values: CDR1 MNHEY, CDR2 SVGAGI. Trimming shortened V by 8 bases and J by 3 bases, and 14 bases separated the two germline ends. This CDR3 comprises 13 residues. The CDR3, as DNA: TGTGCCAGCGGCCCATCCCGTAACTACGAGCAGTACTTC. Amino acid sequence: CASGPSRNYEQYF.

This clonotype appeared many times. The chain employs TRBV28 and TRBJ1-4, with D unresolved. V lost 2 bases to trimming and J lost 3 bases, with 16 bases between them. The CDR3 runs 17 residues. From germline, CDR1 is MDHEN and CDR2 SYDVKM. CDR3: CASSLSSKIPPNEKLFF. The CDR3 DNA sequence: TGTGCCAGCAGTTTAAGCAGTAAGATCCCACCTAATGAAAAACTGTTTTTT.

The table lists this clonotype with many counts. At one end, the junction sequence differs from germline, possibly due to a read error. CDR3 sequence: CASSQGQGQGNEKLFF. The DNA of the CDR3 is TGTGCCAGCAGCCAAGGCCAGGGACAGGGGAATGAAAAACTGTTTTTT. The chain employs TRBV4-1 and TRBJ1-4; 10 bases fit TRBD1. This CDR3 is 16 amino acids long. Germline CDR1 and CDR2: MGHRA and YSYEKL.